What follows are 15 T cell receptor beta chains derived from one specimen sequenced in a study of control samples from healthy donors and cancer patients. Only in-frame clones appear in the TCRdb table, and some are missing; sequencing was by immunoSEQ multiplex PCR. The data hold 78,000 or so clones, with roughly 84% observed a single time. Material for sequencing was blood. These receptors all stem from a woman in her forties or fifties in good health.

The CDR3 is CASSQNRGMNYGYTF. CDR3 DNA sequence: TGTGCCAGCAGCCAAAACAGGGGTATGAACTATGGCTACACCTTC. This rearrangement joins TRBV3-1 (or the pseudogene TRBV3-2) to TRBJ1-2; 7 nucleotides match TRBD1. Germline CDR1 LGHDT, CDR2 YNNKEL (reference sequence). V was pared by 2 bases and J by 2 bases, with 5 bases of the junction left unmatched. The CDR3 sequence is 15 residues long.

The rearrangement uses TRBV20-1 and TRBJ2-7; D unclear. This CDR3 comprises 11 residues. Trimming took 6 bases from V and 5 from J, leaving 11 bases between them. CDR1 and CDR2 (germline): DFQATT, SNEGSKA (reference sequence). The CDR3 loop reads CSAAIPNEQYF. CDR3 nucleotide sequence: TGCAGTGCCGCCATACCCAACGAGCAGTACTTC.

V gene TRBV7-9 combines with J gene TRBJ2-3; a weak D match, TRBD2 (7 bases). From germline, CDR1 is SEHNR and CDR2 FQNEAQ (reference sequence). V was shortened by 1 base and J by 0 bases, with 11 bases between the two germline ends. There are 16 residues in the CDR3. The CDR3 sequence: CASSLVGGASTDTQYF. CDR3 in DNA: TGTGCCAGCAGCTTAGTTGGGGGGGCAAGCACAGATACGCAGTATTTT.

The gene calls are TRBV5-1 and TRBJ2-3; D is possibly TRBD1 or TRBD2 (5 bases each). This CDR3 has 15 residues. V lost 4 bases and J 2 bases, leaving 14 bases between the germline ends. The germline CDR1 and CDR2 sequences are SGHRS and YFSETQ. The CDR3 bases are TGCGCCAGCAGCCCAGGGACCTCATCCACAGATACGCAGTATTTT. It translates to CASSPGTSSTDTQYF.

This chain links TRBV18 with TRBJ1-4; D is unclear. In germline, CDR1 is KGHSH, CDR2 LQKENI. There are 12 residues in the CDR3. The V gene lost 3 bases and the J gene lost 8 bases, with 7 bases spanning the gap. The CDR3, as DNA: TGTGCCAGCTCACCGGAGGGAGAAAAACTGTTTTTT. Its protein product is CASSPEGEKLFF.

The V call is TRBV19, the J call TRBJ2-3; unclear D gene. V lost 10 bases, J lost 6 bases, and 14 bases lay in between. The CDR3 loop spans 12 amino acids. Germline V gene data show CDR1 as LNHDA and CDR2 as SQIVND (reference sequence). CDR3 sequence: CATRHTTDTQYF. Written as DNA, the CDR3 is TGTGCCACCCGGCACACGACGGATACGCAGTATTTT.

The V and J genes are TRBV14 and TRBJ1-1; D is uncertain. V was trimmed by 0 bases and J by 1 base, leaving 12 bases between them. There are 16 residues in the CDR3. CDR1 and CDR2 from the germline V gene are SGHDN and FVKESK. The CDR3 protein is CASSQEGRRTNTEAFF. DNA of the CDR3: TGTGCCAGCAGCCAAGAAGGCAGACGGACGAACACTGAAGCTTTCTTT.

CDR3 bases: TGTGCCAGCAGCCCCGGTGGCGGGTTCTCCTACGAGCAGTACTTC. Its translation is CASSPGGGFSYEQYF. V and J are TRBV9 and TRBJ2-7, with a tentative D call TRBD2 (5 bases). CDR3 length equals 15 residues. V was cut by 4 bases and J by 0 bases, with 14 bases left in between. The germline V gene encodes CDR1 SGDLS and CDR2 YYNGEE.

The chain joins TRBV7-2 to TRBJ2-1; D is possibly TRBD1 or TRBD2 (5 bases each). Deletions cut 6 bases from V and 8 bases from J, with 17 bases between. The CDR3 sequence is 14 residues long. Germline V lookup: CDR1 SGHTA, CDR2 FQGNSA. The CDR3 region has the DNA TGTGCCAGCAGTTCACCGGGACCTCCCCATGAGCAGTTCTTC. It is translated as CASSSPGPPHEQFF.

The chain links TRBV19 to TRBJ1-5; D not certain. There are 12 residues in the CDR3. Trimming removed 6 bases from V and 4 bases from J, with 7 bases in between. Germline CDR1 reads LNHDA; CDR2 reads SQIVND (reference sequence). CDR3 amino acids: CASRYRNQPQHF. The CDR3, as DNA: TGTGCCAGTAGGTACCGAAATCAGCCCCAGCATTTT.

V and J are TRBV30 and TRBJ1-5, with 7 bases lining up with TRBD1. The junction had 4 bases not matched to a gene; V was cut back by 4 bases and J by 4 bases. This CDR3 is built from 13 residues. Germline lookup yields CDR1 GTSNPN and CDR2 SVGIG (reference sequence). DNA for the CDR3: TGTGCCTGGACGGGACAGCCGAATCAGCCCCAGCATTTT. Amino acids: CAWTGQPNQPQHF.

This clone was picked up a small number of times. The rearrangement links TRBV5-1 to TRBJ2-7, with D tentatively TRBD1 or TRBD2 (6 bases each). The CDR3 covers 14 residues. Germline values: CDR1 SGHRS, CDR2 YFSETQ. Trimming stripped 4 bases from V and 4 bases from J, with 15 bases between. The CDR3 DNA reads as TGCGCCAGCAGCCCAGGGGACTTTCTTTACGAGCAGTACTTC. Encoded protein: CASSPGDFLYEQYF.

J is TRBJ2-1 and V is TRBV7-9; no clear D gene. The CDR3 contains 14 residues. V was cut by 0 bases and J by 6 bases, with 9 bases left in between. Germline-derived CDR1 and CDR2 are SEHNR and FQNEAQ (reference sequence). Here the CDR3 DNA reads TGTGCCAGCAGCTTAGCCGGTAGGGTCAATGAGCAGTTCTTC. Amino acids: CASSLAGRVNEQFF.

The chain is built from TRBV6-6 and TRBJ1-4; no clear D gene. CDR3 length equals 12 residues. Germline V gene sequence: CDR1 MNHNY, CDR2 SVGAGI (reference sequence). Trimming removed 2 bases at V and 6 bases at J, with 4 bases between. The CDR3 loop reads CASSYVDEKLFF. The CDR3 coding sequence is TGTGCCAGCAGTTACGTGGATGAAAAACTGTTTTTT.

The chain carries TRBV11-2 and TRBJ1-2, with 7 bases that match TRBD1. This CDR3 comprises 15 residues. Germline loops: CDR1 SGHAT, CDR2 FQNNGV. The V gene end was trimmed by 2 bases and the J gene end by 5 bases; junction bases not matched to a gene: 8. The CDR3 protein is CASSLFRTGPYGYTF. The CDR3 region has the DNA TGTGCCAGCAGCTTATTTAGGACAGGCCCGTATGGCTACACCTTC. Variable domain in full (rest from reference TRBV11-2 and TRBJ1-2): EAGVAQSPRYKIIEKRQSVAFWCNPISGHATLYWYQQILGQGPKLLIQFQNNGVVDDSQLPKDRFSAERLKGVDSTLKIQPAKLEDSAVYLCASSLFRTGPYGYTFGSGTRLTVV.